The entry below gives a single T cell receptor (beta chain) sequence along with its context. The antigen remains unidentified. Then a second PCR, running roughly 6 to 11 cycles, was carried out with a sample-barcoded 5' primer and a J-beta primer mix. TCRdb re-derived calls from the 5' RACE reads in MiXCR, one entry per CDR3 protein. The sample has about 290,000 distinct CDR3 sequences, about 25% seen once. This entry comes from a study of blood T cells in healthy people across ages. The junction had 7 bases not matched to a gene; V was cut back by 6 bases and J by 0 bases. The CDR3 length is 14 residues. CDR1 is SQVTM, CDR2 ANQGSEA, per germline. General study results and limits: Investigators viewed diversity estimates from one million T cells as underestimates, the study reported.

This chain connects TRBV29-1 to TRBJ1-1, with TRBD1 matching over 7 bases. The sequenced sample was blood. This receptor was taken from a woman in her sixties or seventies in good health. CDR3 amino acids: CSVQQGTLNTEAFF. CDR3 sequence (DNA): TGCAGCGTGCAACAGGGGACCTTGAACACTGAAGCTTTCTTT.